These T cell receptor beta chains were read from a single sample in a study of technical replicates of blood from a few donors. The protocol was immunoSEQ multiplex PCR, while the TCRdb copy is restricted to in-frame clones and leaves out a portion. The sample includes around 84,000 clones, roughly 92% of them seen just once. Sequences were obtained from T cells isolated from PBMCs. These TCRs come from a human donor in good health. The CDR3 runs from the conserved cysteine through the conserved F or W. Each record gives: D gene, V gene, J gene, clone size, CDR3 DNA, CDR3 protein. The D gene is left open where the match is weak. Rows give clone size only sometimes, using once, few, many, or a class for an expanded clone.

D gene: TRBD1; V gene: TRBV6-5; J gene: TRBJ2-7; clone size: .; CDR3 DNA: TGTGCCAGCAGTTCCCCCTCGGACAGGGGCTCCTACGAGCAGTACTTC; CDR3 protein: CASSSPSDRGSYEQYF
D gene: TRBD2; V gene: TRBV13; J gene: TRBJ2-1; clone size: .; CDR3 DNA: TGTGCCAGCAGCTTCCTCGGACTAGCGGGGGAGAACAGGGAGTCTGATGAGCAGTTCTTC; CDR3 protein: CASSFLGLAGENRESDEQFF
D gene: .; V gene: TRBV2; J gene: TRBJ2-7; clone size: .; CDR3 DNA: TGTGCCAGCAGTGTGACAGGAGACTCCTACGAGCAGTACTTC; CDR3 protein: CASSVTGDSYEQYF
D gene: .; V gene: TRBV2; J gene: TRBJ2-3; clone size: .; CDR3 DNA: TGTGCCAGCAGTCCGCGAGTACGTCAAGATACGCAGTATTTT; CDR3 protein: CASSPRVRQDTQYF
D gene: .; V gene: TRBV5-1; J gene: TRBJ2-7; clone size: .; CDR3 DNA: TGCGCCAGCAGCTCCAGGGGGGACGAGCAGTACTTC; CDR3 protein: CASSSRGDEQYF
D gene: .; V gene: TRBV5-4; J gene: TRBJ2-7; clone size: .; CDR3 DNA: TGTGCCAGCAGCGTCGGGACTCCACCGTACGAGCAGTACTTC; CDR3 protein: CASSVGTPPYEQYF
D gene: TRBD1; V gene: TRBV11-3; J gene: TRBJ2-3; clone size: .; CDR3 DNA: TGTGCCAGCAGCTTCCAGGGGGTTGGAGATACGCAGTATTTT; CDR3 protein: CASSFQGVGDTQYF
D gene: TRBD1; V gene: TRBV10-1; J gene: TRBJ2-5; clone size: once; CDR3 DNA: TGCGCCAGCAGTGATCCAGGGACAGGGGGGCGCCAAGAGACCCAGTACTTC; CDR3 protein: CASSDPGTGGRQETQYF
D gene: TRBD2; V gene: TRBV7-9; J gene: TRBJ2-7; clone size: .; CDR3 DNA: TGTGCCAGCAGCTTACTAGCGGGGAGCTCCTACGAGCAGTACTTC; CDR3 protein: CASSLLAGSSYEQYF
D gene: TRBD1; V gene: TRBV28; J gene: TRBJ2-7; clone size: .; CDR3 DNA: TGTGCCAGCAGTTCCTCGACAGGGGTTCAGTTTTACTACGAGCAGTACTTC; CDR3 protein: CASSSSTGVQFYYEQYF